This TCR beta chain was captured by sequencing in a study of cytomegalovirus exposure and HLA in healthy donors. Regarding donors, all were healthy bone marrow donors. Regarding the study as a whole: Cytomegalovirus association was assigned to about 180 TCR beta chains. Later, an analysis showed that TCR beta chains associated with HLA were more clonally expanded than others that were equally common. Immune exposure was documented only through CMV serostatus.

A remark on this clone: Its target is not known.

PCR employed 60 Vbeta and 13 Jbeta primers. Assay: immunoSEQ multiplex PCR; the TCRdb copy retains only in-frame clones and omits some. This table has some 120,000 clones, 60% to 85% appearing once. The CDR3 consists of 12 residues. V shed 6 bases, J shed 6 bases, and the junction held 5 bases outside the gene matches. Per the germline V gene, CDR1 is WSHSY and CDR2 is SAAADI. What was sequenced was PBMCs. This chain joins TRBV10-2 and TRBJ2-7; TRBD1 agrees at 7 bases. This TCR came from a man between 50 and 59 years old in good health and CMV-seronegative. The CDR3 DNA reads TGCGCCAGCAGCGTGACAGGGCTCGAGCAGTACGTC. It translates to CASSVTGLEQYV.